Below, 9 T cell receptor beta chains from the same sample are listed, as sequenced in a study of CD8+ T cells in alopecia areata. Following RNA extraction, reverse transcription yielded cDNA that acted as the sequencing template. Generated by immunoSEQ multiplex PCR, the TCRdb table keeps only in-frame clones and is missing some. The data contain about 13,000 clones, roughly two thirds of them seen just once; the ten biggest clones take up approximately 6.5%. Treatment denoted: oral pan-JAK inhibitor, 5-10 mg twice daily. Lesional scalp punch biopsies and peripheral blood came from alopecia areata patients. Sequenced material: skin, taken at week 4, from a patient treated with tofacitinib. The receptors were gathered from a human donor with alopecia areata.

The chain couples TRBV14 to TRBJ2-1; D unclear. The V gene's germline CDR1 is SGHDN and CDR2 FVKESK. V gave up 6 bases and J gave up 1 base, with 1 base separating them. The length of the CDR3 is 11 residues. This CDR3 is CASSSYNEQFF. The CDR3 region has the DNA TGTGCCAGCAGTTCCTACAATGAGCAGTTCTTC.

This clone was picked up a small number of times. The chain has TRBV4-2 and TRBJ2-2, with 11 bases fitting TRBD2. Germline-derived CDR1 and CDR2 are LGHNA and YNFKEQ. The trim removed 3 bases at V and 0 bases at J, leaving 3 bases unmatched. There are 17 residues in the CDR3. Here the CDR3 DNA reads TGTGCCAGCAGCCATCCTAGCGGGGGGACGAACACCGGGGAGCTGTTTTTT. Its protein is CASSHPSGGTNTGELFF.

This chain connects TRBV4-3 to TRBJ1-6; D is possibly TRBD1 (5 bases). The V and J ends lost 2 bases and 9 bases respectively, with 17 bases between them. CDR1 and CDR2 from the germline V gene are LGHNA and YSLEER. The CDR3 loop spans 16 amino acids. CDR3 nucleotide sequence: TGCGCCAGCAGCCAAACACCCCAAGGGGACGGTTCACCCCTCCACTTT. It specifies CASSQTPQGDGSPLHF.

As regards this clone: In the same sample, other DNA sequences code for this CDR3. J is TRBJ1-2 and V is TRBV5-4; D might be TRBD1 (6 bases). Trimming pared 0 bases from V and 6 bases from J, leaving 9 bases between. Germline V CDR1 and CDR2: SGHNT, YYREEE (reference sequence). CDR3 length equals 13 residues. The CDR3 sequence is CASSLVQGNGYTF. The CDR3, as DNA: TGTGCCAGCAGCTTGGTACAGGGTAATGGCTACACCTTC.

A note on this clone: This same CDR3 is encoded by further DNA sequences in the sample. This chain joins TRBV19 and TRBJ2-1, with TRBD2 as a possible D gene (5 bases). CDR3 length: 15 amino acids. CDR1 is LNHDA, CDR2 SQIVND, per germline (reference sequence). V was clipped by 1 base and J by 6 bases, with 13 bases between them. CDR3 sequence (DNA): TGTGCCAGTAGTATAGGCGGCCTCGGGGTCAATGAGCAGTTCTTC. Protein product: CASSIGGLGVNEQFF.

The chain has TRBV4-1 and TRBJ2-5; D remains unclear. The V end lost 1 base, the J end lost 4 bases, and 13 bases lay between the germline ends. Germline values: CDR1 MGHRA, CDR2 YSYEKL. The CDR3 loop spans 15 amino acids. CDR3 coding DNA: TGCGCCAGCAGCCAAGGAAGTTCGAGGAGAGAGACCCAGTACTTC. It specifies CASSQGSSRRETQYF.

A remark on this clone: Other nucleotide sequences from this sample produce the same CDR3. The chain has TRBV4-1 and TRBJ2-1, with 8 bases lining up with TRBD2. CDR3 length: 18 residues. With V trimmed by 1 base and J by 6 bases, 14 bases remained unmatched. Germline-derived CDR1 and CDR2 are MGHRA and YSYEKL. CDR3 DNA sequence: TGCGCCAGCAGCCAAGTAGATATGGGCTTTCGGGGGGGCAATGAGCAGTTCTTC. Translating gives CASSQVDMGFRGGNEQFF.

V and J are TRBV7-1 and TRBJ2-1; TRBD2 matches at 9 bases. TRBV7-1 is an ORF, and what it does is uncertain. The CDR3 runs to 16 residues. J gave up 4 bases and V 3 bases, and 7 bases lay outside the gene matches. Written as DNA, the CDR3 is TGTGCCAGCAGCTCTGGAGCGGGGGGACTATACAATGAGCAGTTCTTC. Encoded protein: CASSSGAGGLYNEQFF.

The CDR3 DNA reads TGTGCCAGCAGTATGGGGCAGTCAGCCTATGGCTACACCTTC. Its protein product is CASSMGQSAYGYTF. This chain joins TRBV2 and TRBJ1-2, with a weak D call TRBD1 (5 bases). Germline assignment: CDR1 SNHLY and CDR2 FYNNEI. The CDR3 has 14 residues. V shed 5 bases and J shed 4 bases, with 14 bases lying between them.